This record concerns one T cell receptor (beta chain) sequence. The antigen remains unidentified. Repertoires were generated with immunoSEQ multiplex PCR, while TCRdb's copy carries only in-frame clones and drops some. The sample includes approximately 47,000 clones, just under 90% of them seen just once. The sample belongs to a study of OX40 agonist ivuxolimab in advanced cancers. Study summary: The dose of intravenous ivuxolimab that patients received every 2 weeks ranged from 0.01 to 10 mg/kg. Past anti-PD-1, anti-PD-L1 or anti-CTLA-4 therapy was accepted, and 30% to 50% had received some. Partial responses were recorded for three patients, including one with hepatocellular carcinoma and two with cutaneous melanoma.

CDR1 and CDR2 from the germline V gene are SGHDT and YYEEEE. The V and J ends lost 2 bases and 3 bases, in that order; junction bases with no gene match: 5. CDR3 length: 15 residues. The study, taken as a whole, reports: At 0.1 to 3.0 mg/kg, clonal expansion of CD4+ and CD8+ blood T cells had occurred by week 6.

The sequencing used CD4+ or CD8+ T cells sorted from blood, collected in a trial of the OX40 agonist ivuxolimab. The chain is built from TRBV5-6 and TRBJ1-5; 7 bases align to TRBD1. This clonotype was sampled from an adult with an advanced solid tumor such as melanoma, head and neck, liver or kidney cancer. CDR3 DNA: TGTGCCAGCAGCTTCGAGGGGGCCTTCAATCAGCCCCAGCATTTT. This sequence encodes CASSFEGAFNQPQHF.